The 8 T cell receptor beta chains given below trace back to one sample, sequenced in a study of response to subunit inactivated influenza vaccine. One entry per CDR3 protein results from TCRdb running MiXCR on the RT-PCR reads. The sample carries 500,000 to 600,000 distinct CDR3 sequences, 14% recorded once. Source: PBMCs from blood, taken about 13 days after vaccination. These receptors were taken from a man aged 50 to 59 who received an inactivated influenza vaccine.

The chain couples TRBV14 to TRBJ2-5, with a possible D match to TRBD2 (5 bases). This CDR3 has 14 amino acids. Trimming stripped 0 bases from V and 5 bases from J, with 10 bases between. CDR1 is SGHDN, CDR2 FVKESK, per germline. Here the CDR3 DNA reads TGTGCCAGCAGCCAAGACCCGGGATTGGAGACCCAGTACTTC. Translating it yields CASSQDPGLETQYF.

The CDR3 nucleotides read TGTGCCAGCAGTTTTCCGTCGGGGAGGAATACCTACGAGCAGTACTTC. It specifies CASSFPSGRNTYEQYF. This rearrangement joins TRBV28 to TRBJ2-7, with D possibly TRBD2 on 6 matching bases. V dropped 3 bases and J dropped 2 bases, with 17 bases sitting between them. CDR1 and CDR2 (germline): MDHEN, SYDVKM. CDR3 length equals 16 residues.

The chain is built from TRBV7-9 and TRBJ1-2; tentative D call: TRBD1 (5 bases). CDR1 and CDR2 from the germline V gene are SEHNR and FQNEAQ (reference sequence). V shed 5 bases and J shed 8 bases, with 21 bases lying between them. This CDR3 has 15 amino acids. DNA of the CDR3: TGTGCCAGCAGCCCTAGGCGGTCAGGGACGGAAGGCTACACCTTC. As protein: CASSPRRSGTEGYTF.

In the case of this clonotype: Given the absence of the conserved phenylalanine or tryptophan at the CDR3 end, a read error is likely. The rearrangement links TRBV5-6 to TRBJ2-4; possibly TRBD1 for D (5 bases). The CDR3 length is 18 residues. V was trimmed by 4 bases and J by 0 bases, leaving 20 bases between them. Germline V gives CDR1 SGHDT, CDR2 YYEEEE. CDR3 sequence reads: CASSPPAGQILAKNIQYI. Written as DNA, the CDR3 is TGTGCCAGCAGCCCTCCGGCCGGACAAATACTAGCCAAAAACATTCAGTACATC.

The J gene is TRBJ2-7, the V gene TRBV4-3; TRBD1 is a possible D gene (5 bases). Germline CDR1 reads LGHNA; CDR2 reads YSLEER. The CDR3 has 15 amino acids. Trimming stripped 0 bases from V and 3 bases from J, with 12 bases between. This CDR3 is CASSQEIGVNYEQYF. The CDR3 DNA sequence: TGCGCCAGCAGCCAAGAAATAGGGGTCAACTACGAGCAGTACTTC.

This clonotype was found many times. The rearrangement joins TRBV20-1 to TRBJ1-6; no reliable D call. Trimming shortened V by 3 bases and J by 7 bases, and 7 bases separated the two germline ends. CDR3 length: 12 amino acids. In germline, CDR1 is DFQATT, CDR2 SNEGSKA (reference sequence). The CDR3 region is CSASGQNSPLHF. DNA for the CDR3: TGCAGTGCTAGTGGTCAGAATTCACCCCTCCACTTT.

This clonotype appeared a few times. The chain joins TRBV6-1 to TRBJ2-7; maybe TRBD2 (6 bases). The V gene lost 6 bases and the J gene lost 7 bases, with 22 bases spanning the gap. Germline lookup yields CDR1 MNHNS and CDR2 SASEGT. CDR3 length: 15 amino acids. The chain's CDR3 is CASSLRAGTAYEQYF. The DNA of the CDR3 is TGTGCCAGCAGCCTAAGGGCGGGAACGGCTTATGAGCAGTACTTC.

This clonotype was observed a few times. The chain uses TRBV29-1 and TRBJ1-2; 8 bases are a match to TRBD1. Germline trimming cut 5 bases from V and 6 bases from J; bases unmatched to any gene: 5. Germline V CDR1 and CDR2: SQVTM, ANQGSEA. The CDR3 runs 12 residues. The CDR3 here is CSVRTGTHGYTF. CDR3 bases: TGCAGCGTTCGGACAGGGACCCATGGCTACACCTTC.